The entry below gives a single T cell receptor (beta chain) sequence along with its context. With a J-beta primer mix and a sample-barcoded 5' primer, a second PCR ran roughly 7 to 11 cycles. Each cDNA molecule was tagged by a template-switch adaptor with 12 random nucleotides. Using its own MiXCR run on the 5' RACE reads, TCRdb lists one record per CDR3 protein. The sample yields about 800,000 distinct CDR3 sequences, 20% to 30% seen once. The entry originates in a study of blood T cells in healthy people across ages. Germline V gene lookup returns CDR1 KGHDR and CDR2 SFDVKD. This CDR3 has 16 amino acids. These records were also assigned to another study, of T cells of mothers and their children. Turning to that study: Each 15 ul cDNA reaction used 1.5 ug RNA; all RNA was used.

This TCR was sampled from a boy between 10 and 17 years old in good health. This chain links TRBV24-1 with TRBJ2-5, with 8 nucleotides matching TRBD1. The DNA end is a closer match to TRBJ2-7, so the J assignment may be wrong. The sequencing sample was made of blood. CDR3 nucleotides: TGTGCCACCAGTGATTCCCAGCTGGGGACAGGCTACGAGCAGTACTTC. Amino acids: CATSDSQLGTGYEQYF.